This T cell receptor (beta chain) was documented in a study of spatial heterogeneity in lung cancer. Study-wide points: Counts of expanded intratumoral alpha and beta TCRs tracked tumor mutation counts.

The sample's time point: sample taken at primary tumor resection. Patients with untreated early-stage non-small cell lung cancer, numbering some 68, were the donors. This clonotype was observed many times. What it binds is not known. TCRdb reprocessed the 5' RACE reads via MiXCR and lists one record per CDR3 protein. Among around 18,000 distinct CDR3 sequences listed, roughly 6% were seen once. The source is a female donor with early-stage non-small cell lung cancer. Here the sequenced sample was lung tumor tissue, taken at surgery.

The CDR3: CASRRVEVDTQYF. The DNA of the CDR3 is TGTGCCAGCAGAAGGGTTGAGGTAGATACGCAGTATTTT. V usage is TRBV28 and J usage is TRBJ2-3; D is unresolved. This CDR3 has 13 amino acids. Germline CDR1 is MDHEN and CDR2 is SYDVKM. Between the trimmed V and J ends, which lost 6 bases and 5 bases, there was a span of 12 bases.